This note documents a single T cell receptor (beta chain) sequence. Its antigen is as yet unknown. At one of its ends the junction is not consistent with the germline gene, which may arise from a read error. The data originate from a study of lung T cells in sarcoidosis with Löfgren's syndrome. General study results and limits: TRAV12-1 preferentially paired with TRBV2, with homologous CDR3s. Multiple Löfgren's syndrome patients reportedly shared TRAV12-1 and TRBV2 CDR3 motifs, suggesting public CD4+ TCRs. TRAV12-1 and TRBV2 were reportedly most expanded in Löfgren's patients.

Each CDR3 protein is one row after TCRdb ran MiXCR on the reads. The sample holds around 9,600 distinct CDR3 sequences; around 20% are singletons and the top ten take around 7%. The CDR3 loop spans 13 amino acids. Germline V gives CDR1 MNHEY, CDR2 SMNVEV (reference sequence). This receptor was obtained from a human donor with sarcoidosis (Löfgren's syndrome or another form), or a control subject (not recorded which). The chain uses TRBV27 and TRBJ2-1; a weak D match, TRBD1 (5 bases). Sequenced: CD4+ T cells from bronchoalveolar lavage. The CDR3 loop reads CDSSPGPYNEQLF. The CDR3, as DNA: TGTGACAGCAGCCCAGGGCCCTACAATGAGCAGCTCTTC.